This is a list of T cell receptor beta chains from one sample in a study of cytomegalovirus exposure and HLA in healthy donors. Assay: immunoSEQ multiplex PCR; the TCRdb copy retains only in-frame clones and omits some. The data show about 65,000 clones, approximately 60% seen once. Sequences were obtained from PBMCs. Source of these receptors: a man aged 25 to 45 in good health and CMV-seronegative. Both conserved end residues are trimmed from each CDR3. Fields, in order: V gene, CDR3 protein.

V gene: TRBV5-1
CDR3 protein: ASSQTPMNTEAF

V gene: TRBV7-8
CDR3 protein: ASSSLSGQGQETQY

V gene: TRBV7-2
CDR3 protein: ASSFTVTVNTEAF

V gene: TRBV7-9
CDR3 protein: ASSSDPRTGGYT

V gene: TRBV20-1
CDR3 protein: IPRVHEQY

V gene: TRBV6-6
CDR3 protein: ASSLTANTGELF

V gene: TRBV6-5
CDR3 protein: ASSSNGAGTQY

V gene: TRBV2
CDR3 protein: ASSVQMNYGYT

V gene: TRBV5-1
CDR3 protein: ASSKGQGRADTQY

V gene: TRBV2
CDR3 protein: ASIREPREQY

V gene: TRBV18
CDR3 protein: ASSRAGPPDTQY

V gene: TRBV5-1
CDR3 protein: ASSLVPGANYGYT

V gene: TRBV9
CDR3 protein: ASSVEPGGTDTQY

V gene: TRBV7-9
CDR3 protein: ASSLGLGGNTIY

V gene: TRBV2
CDR3 protein: ASSVLTGGPSEQF

V gene: TRBV6-5
CDR3 protein: ASSSGFSYEQY

V gene: TRBV15
CDR3 protein: ATSRDRGRAGELF

V gene: TRBV6-1
CDR3 protein: ASRYGTNQPQH

V gene: TRBV27
CDR3 protein: ASKPGQNTGELF

V gene: TRBV2
CDR3 protein: ASKGDRQNYGYT

V gene: TRBV5-1
CDR3 protein: ASSQGQGGYGYT

V gene: TRBV5-4
CDR3 protein: ASSLGGRSSYEQY

V gene: TRBV7-9
CDR3 protein: ASSLTDTEAF

V gene: TRBV6-1
CDR3 protein: ASSKTWGGETQY

V gene: TRBV30
CDR3 protein: AWRPGQGSFHGYT

V gene: TRBV4-1
CDR3 protein: ASSHLTENQETQY

V gene: TRBV29-1
CDR3 protein: SVAPGTKNIQY

V gene: TRBV4-1
CDR3 protein: ASSPEETQY

V gene: TRBV6-5
CDR3 protein: ASSYSWGVLQETQY

V gene: TRBV6-1
CDR3 protein: ASSQALEKLF

V gene: TRBV29-1
CDR3 protein: SVEGGRVPYEY

V gene: TRBV15
CDR3 protein: ATSAGWGNQPQH

V gene: TRBV2
CDR3 protein: ASKRTSGGVDEQF

V gene: TRBV18
CDR3 protein: ASSPAFQNSPLH

V gene: TRBV27
CDR3 protein: ASSLSPVPWTGPTKRLNTEAF

V gene: TRBV7-9
CDR3 protein: ASSSATGQVYGYT

V gene: TRBV7-9
CDR3 protein: ASSWAQFGNEKLF

V gene: TRBV6-4
CDR3 protein: ASSAGRNTEAF

V gene: TRBV5-4
CDR3 protein: ASSLDDGTQY

V gene: TRBV5-1
CDR3 protein: ASSSADIDYEQY

V gene: TRBV7-2
CDR3 protein: ASSLDLRDTQY

V gene: TRBV7-9
CDR3 protein: ASSTDREAGNTIY

V gene: TRBV11-1
CDR3 protein: ASSFEQGGNEQF

V gene: TRBV6-5
CDR3 protein: ASSYSSGGYEQY

V gene: TRBV18
CDR3 protein: ASSPPRGAGGDEQY

V gene: TRBV11-3
CDR3 protein: ASSLDRGALNEQF